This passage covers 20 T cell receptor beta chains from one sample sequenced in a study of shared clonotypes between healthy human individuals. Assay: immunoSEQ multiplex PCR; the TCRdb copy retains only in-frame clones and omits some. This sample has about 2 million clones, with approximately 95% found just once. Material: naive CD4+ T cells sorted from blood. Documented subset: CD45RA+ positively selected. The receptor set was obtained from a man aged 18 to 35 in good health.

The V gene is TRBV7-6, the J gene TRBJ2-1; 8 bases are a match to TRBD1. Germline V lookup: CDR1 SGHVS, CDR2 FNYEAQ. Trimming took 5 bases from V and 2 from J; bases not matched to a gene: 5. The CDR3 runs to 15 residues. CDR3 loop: CASSQGQGPYNEQFF. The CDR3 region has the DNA TGTGCCAGCAGCCAAGGACAGGGACCCTACAATGAGCAGTTCTTC.

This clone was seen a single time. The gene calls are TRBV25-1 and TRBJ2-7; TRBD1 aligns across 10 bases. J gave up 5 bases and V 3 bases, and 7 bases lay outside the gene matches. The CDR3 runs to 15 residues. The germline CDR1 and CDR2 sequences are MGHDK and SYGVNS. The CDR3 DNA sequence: TGTGCCAGCAGTGATACCGGGACAGGGGCGCACGAGCAGTACTTC. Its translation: CASSDTGTGAHEQYF.

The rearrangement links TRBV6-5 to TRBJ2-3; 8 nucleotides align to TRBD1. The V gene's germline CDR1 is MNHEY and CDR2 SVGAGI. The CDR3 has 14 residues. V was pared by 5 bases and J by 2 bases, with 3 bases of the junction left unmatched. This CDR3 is CASSRQGITDTQYF. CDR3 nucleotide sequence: TGTGCCAGCAGTCGACAGGGGATCACAGATACGCAGTATTTT.

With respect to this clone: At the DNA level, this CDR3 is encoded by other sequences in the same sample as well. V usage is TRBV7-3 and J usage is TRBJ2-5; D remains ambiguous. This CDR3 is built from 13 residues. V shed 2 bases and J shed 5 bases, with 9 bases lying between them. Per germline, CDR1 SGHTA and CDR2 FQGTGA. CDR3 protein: CASSLGRAETQYF. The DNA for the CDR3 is TGTGCCAGCAGCTTAGGACGGGCGGAGACCCAGTACTTC.

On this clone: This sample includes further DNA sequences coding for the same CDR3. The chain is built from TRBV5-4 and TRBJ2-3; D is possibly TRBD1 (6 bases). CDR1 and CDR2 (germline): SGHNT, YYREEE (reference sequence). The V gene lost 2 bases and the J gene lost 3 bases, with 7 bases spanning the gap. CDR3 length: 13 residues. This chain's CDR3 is CASSLGGTDTQYF. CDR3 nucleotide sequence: TGTGCCAGCAGCTTAGGGGGTACAGATACGCAGTATTTT.

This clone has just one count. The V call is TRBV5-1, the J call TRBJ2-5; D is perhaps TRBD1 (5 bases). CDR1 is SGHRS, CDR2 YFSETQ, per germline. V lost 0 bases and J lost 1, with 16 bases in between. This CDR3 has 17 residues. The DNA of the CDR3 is TGCGCCAGCAGCTTGGTATCTGGGGCAGGCCCCCAAGAGACCCAGTACTTC. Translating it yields CASSLVSGAGPQETQYF.

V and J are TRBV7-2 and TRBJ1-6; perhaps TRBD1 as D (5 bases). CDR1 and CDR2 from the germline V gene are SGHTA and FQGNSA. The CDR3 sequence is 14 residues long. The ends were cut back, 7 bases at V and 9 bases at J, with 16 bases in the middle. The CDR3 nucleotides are TGTGCCAGCACCGCGGGACCGCTTGTTTCACCCCTCCACTTT. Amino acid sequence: CASTAGPLVSPLHF. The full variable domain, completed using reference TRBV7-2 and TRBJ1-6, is GAGVSQSPSNKVTEKGKDVELRCDPISGHTALYWYRQSLGQGLEFLIYFQGNSAPDKSGLPSDRFSAERTGGSVSTLTIQRTQQEDSAVYLCASTAGPLVSPLHFGNGTRLTVT.

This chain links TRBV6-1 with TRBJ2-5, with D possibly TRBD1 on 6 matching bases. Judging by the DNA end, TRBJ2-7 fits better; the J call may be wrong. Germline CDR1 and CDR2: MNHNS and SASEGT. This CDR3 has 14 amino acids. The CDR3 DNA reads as TGTGCCAGCAGTGAAGCGGAGGACAGCTACGAGCAGTACTTC. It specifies CASSEAEDSYEQYF.

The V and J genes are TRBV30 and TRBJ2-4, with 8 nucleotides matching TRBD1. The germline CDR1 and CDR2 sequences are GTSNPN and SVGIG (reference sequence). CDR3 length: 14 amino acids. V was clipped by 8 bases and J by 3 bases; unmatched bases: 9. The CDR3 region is CAGAGGGGKNIQYF. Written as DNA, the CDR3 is TGTGCCGGAGCAGGGGGCGGTGGCAAAAACATTCAGTACTTC.

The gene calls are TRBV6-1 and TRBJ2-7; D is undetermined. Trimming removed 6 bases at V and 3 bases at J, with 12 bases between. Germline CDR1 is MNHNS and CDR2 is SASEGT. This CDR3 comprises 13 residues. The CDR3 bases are TGTGCCAGCAGGGCACCACCCTACTACGAGCAGTACTTC. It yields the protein CASRAPPYYEQYF.

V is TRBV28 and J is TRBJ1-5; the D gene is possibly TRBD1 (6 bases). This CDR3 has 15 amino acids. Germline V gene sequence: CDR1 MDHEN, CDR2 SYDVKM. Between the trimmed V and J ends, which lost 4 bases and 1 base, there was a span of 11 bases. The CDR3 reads CASSSRQVSNQPQHF. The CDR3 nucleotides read TGTGCCAGCAGTTCCCGACAGGTGAGCAATCAGCCCCAGCATTTT. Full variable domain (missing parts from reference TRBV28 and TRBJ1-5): DVKVTQSSRYLVKRTGEKVFLECVQDMDHENMFWYRQDPGLGLRLIYFSYDVKMKEKGDIPEGYSVSREKKERFSLILESASTNQTSMYLCASSSRQVSNQPQHFGDGTRLSIL.

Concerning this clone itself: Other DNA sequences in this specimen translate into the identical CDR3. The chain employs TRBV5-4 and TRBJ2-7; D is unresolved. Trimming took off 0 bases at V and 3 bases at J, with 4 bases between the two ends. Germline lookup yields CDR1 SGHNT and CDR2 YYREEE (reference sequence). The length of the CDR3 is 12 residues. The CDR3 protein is CASSLDGYEQYF. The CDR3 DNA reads TGTGCCAGCAGCTTGGATGGCTACGAGCAGTACTTC.

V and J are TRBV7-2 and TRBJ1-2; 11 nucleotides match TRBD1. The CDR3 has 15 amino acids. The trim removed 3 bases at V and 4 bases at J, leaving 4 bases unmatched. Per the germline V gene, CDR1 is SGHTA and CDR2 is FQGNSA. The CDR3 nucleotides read TGTGCCAGCAGCTTGGACAGGGGGCAGAGCTATGGCTACACCTTC. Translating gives CASSLDRGQSYGYTF. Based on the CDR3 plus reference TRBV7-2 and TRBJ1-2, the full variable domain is GAGVSQSPSNKVTEKGKDVELRCDPISGHTALYWYRQSLGQGLEFLIYFQGNSAPDKSGLPSDRFSAERTGGSVSTLTIQRTQQEDSAVYLCASSLDRGQSYGYTFGSGTRLTVV.

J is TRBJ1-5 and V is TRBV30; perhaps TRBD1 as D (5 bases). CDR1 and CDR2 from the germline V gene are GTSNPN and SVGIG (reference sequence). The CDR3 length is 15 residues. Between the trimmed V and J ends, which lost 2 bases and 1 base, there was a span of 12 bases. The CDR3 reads CAWSLGLLSNQPQHF. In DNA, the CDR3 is TGTGCCTGGAGTCTGGGACTGTTGAGCAATCAGCCCCAGCATTTT.

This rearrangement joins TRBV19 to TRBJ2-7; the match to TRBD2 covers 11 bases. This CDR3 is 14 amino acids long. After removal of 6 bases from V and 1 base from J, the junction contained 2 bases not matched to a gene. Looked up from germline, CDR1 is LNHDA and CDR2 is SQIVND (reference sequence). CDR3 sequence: CASSLAGGSYEQYF. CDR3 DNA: TGTGCCAGTAGCCTAGCGGGAGGTTCCTACGAGCAGTACTTC.

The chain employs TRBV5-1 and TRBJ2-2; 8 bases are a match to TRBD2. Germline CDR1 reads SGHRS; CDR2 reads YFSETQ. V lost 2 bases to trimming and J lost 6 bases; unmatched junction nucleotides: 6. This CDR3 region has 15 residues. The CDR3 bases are TGCGCCAGCAGCTTTGCGGGGGGCCGGTCCGGGGAGCTGTTTTTT. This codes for CASSFAGGRSGELFF. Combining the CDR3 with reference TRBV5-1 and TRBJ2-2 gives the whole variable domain KAGVTQTPRYLIKTRGQQVTLSCSPISGHRSVSWYQQTPGQGLQFLFEYFSETQRNKGNFPGRFSGRQFSNSRSEMNVSTLELGDSALYLCASSFAGGRSGELFFGEGSRLTVL.

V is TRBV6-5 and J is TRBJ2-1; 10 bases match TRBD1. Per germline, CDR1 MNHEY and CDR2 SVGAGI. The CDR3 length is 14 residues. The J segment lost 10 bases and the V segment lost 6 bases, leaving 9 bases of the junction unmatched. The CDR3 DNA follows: TGTGCCAGCAGGGGGGGACAGGGGCTAGGAGAGCAGTTCTTC. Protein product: CASRGGQGLGEQFF.

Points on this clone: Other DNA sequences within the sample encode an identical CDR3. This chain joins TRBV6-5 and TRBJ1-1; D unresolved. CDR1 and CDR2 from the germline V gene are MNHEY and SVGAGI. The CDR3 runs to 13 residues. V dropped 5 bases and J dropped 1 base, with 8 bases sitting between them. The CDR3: CASSRRENTEAFF. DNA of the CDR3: TGTGCCAGCAGTCGGAGGGAGAACACTGAAGCTTTCTTT.

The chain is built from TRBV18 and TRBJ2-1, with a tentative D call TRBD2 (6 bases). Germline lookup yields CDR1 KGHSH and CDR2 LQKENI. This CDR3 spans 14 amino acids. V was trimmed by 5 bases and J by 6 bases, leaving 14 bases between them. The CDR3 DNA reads TGTGCCAGCTCAATCCGGGAGTCCCCCAATGAGCAGTTCTTC. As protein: CASSIRESPNEQFF.

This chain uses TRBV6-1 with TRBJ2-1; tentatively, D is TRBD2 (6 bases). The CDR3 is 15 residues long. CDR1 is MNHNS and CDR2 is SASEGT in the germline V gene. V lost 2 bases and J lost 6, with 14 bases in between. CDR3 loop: CASSEWGGTSNEQFF. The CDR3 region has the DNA TGTGCCAGCAGTGAATGGGGAGGAACCAGCAATGAGCAGTTCTTC.